This entry lists 29 T cell receptor beta chains sequenced from one sample in a study of OX40 agonist ivuxolimab in advanced cancers. Some clones are missing from TCRdb's copy, which holds only in-frame ones; the method was immunoSEQ multiplex PCR. The sample shows 50,000 to 70,000 clones, around 91% of them seen only once. The material sequenced was CD4+ or CD8+ T cells sorted from blood, taken in a trial of the OX40 agonist ivuxolimab. All receptors derive from an adult with an advanced solid tumor such as melanoma, head and neck, liver or kidney cancer.

This clone has a count of ten or more. The rearrangement uses TRBV5-1 and TRBJ2-7; 8 bases are shared with TRBD1. The J segment lost 6 bases and the V segment lost 0 bases, leaving 11 bases of the junction unmatched. The CDR3 has 16 residues. CDR1 and CDR2 (germline): SGHRS, YFSETQ. The CDR3 DNA sequence: TGCGCCAGCAGCTTGGCCGAAGAGAGGACAGGGAGCGAGCAGTACTTC. Translation: CASSLAEERTGSEQYF.

The V and J genes are TRBV5-1 and TRBJ2-2; a possible D gene is TRBD2 (5 bases). Germline assignment: CDR1 SGHRS and CDR2 YFSETQ. CDR3 size: 14 residues. The V and J ends lost 7 bases and 0 bases respectively, with 10 bases between them. In nucleotides, the CDR3 is TGCGCCAGCGGACTGGGCCCGAACACCGGGGAGCTGTTTTTT. Its protein product is CASGLGPNTGELFF.

The chain employs TRBV27 and TRBJ2-7, with 7 nucleotides matching TRBD2. J lost 3 bases, V lost 2 bases, and 4 bases had no gene match. Germline V gives CDR1 MNHEY, CDR2 SMNVEV (reference sequence). There are 14 residues in the CDR3. In nucleotides, the CDR3 is TGTGCCAGCAGTTTAGGGACTAATATCTACGAGCAGTACTTC. This codes for CASSLGTNIYEQYF.

The rearrangement links TRBV29-1 to TRBJ1-4, with 9 bases aligning to TRBD1. Trimming removed 7 bases from V and 2 bases from J; junction bases left unmatched: 5. The CDR3 contains 14 residues. Per the germline V gene, CDR1 is SQVTM and CDR2 is ANQGSEA. CDR3: CSGGQGTTNEKLFF. As DNA, the CDR3 is TGCAGCGGAGGACAGGGGACTACTAATGAAAAACTGTTTTTT.

The V call is TRBV19, the J call TRBJ1-1; 9 bases align to TRBD1. CDR3 length equals 14 residues. The V gene end was trimmed by 5 bases and the J gene end by 6 bases; junction bases not matched to a gene: 7. Germline V gene sequence: CDR1 LNHDA, CDR2 SQIVND (reference sequence). CDR3 sequence (DNA): TGTGCCAGTAGTGAACAGGGGGCGGCCGCTGAAGCTTTCTTT. Translating gives CASSEQGAAAEAFF.

This chain uses TRBV7-6 with TRBJ2-2; no definite D call. The CDR3 runs to 12 residues. Trimming shortened V by 5 bases and J by 6 bases, and 7 bases separated the two germline ends. CDR1 SGHVS and CDR2 FNYEAQ come from the germline V gene. CDR3 DNA: TGTGCCAGCAGCCTCCAACCCGGGGAGCTGTTTTTT. Protein sequence: CASSLQPGELFF.

V usage is TRBV5-6 and J usage is TRBJ2-1; D is unclear. This CDR3 spans 15 amino acids. CDR1 is SGHDT and CDR2 is YYEEEE in the germline V gene. Trimming took 4 bases from V and 0 from J, leaving 11 bases between them. CDR3 loop: CASSGRGYSYNEQFF. The CDR3 bases are TGTGCCAGCAGCGGTCGCGGTTACTCCTACAATGAGCAGTTCTTC. The full variable domain, completed using reference TRBV5-6 and TRBJ2-1, is DAGVTQSPTHLIKTRGQQVTLRCSPKSGHDTVSWYQQALGQGPQFIFQYYEEEERQRGNFPDRFSGHQFPNYSSELNVNALLLGDSALYLCASSGRGYSYNEQFFGPGTRLTVL.

The gene calls are TRBV11-1 and TRBJ2-1; 8 positions match TRBD1. This CDR3 comprises 14 residues. The germline CDR1 and CDR2 sequences are SGHAT and FQDESV (reference sequence). V trimming: 6 bases; J trimming: 0 bases; junction bases outside the gene matches: 1. CDR3 nucleotide sequence: TGTGCCAGCAGTACAGGGGGCTCCTACAATGAGCAGTTCTTC. Its translation: CASSTGGSYNEQFF. Using reference TRBV11-1 and TRBJ2-1 for the parts outside the CDR3, the full variable domain is EAEVAQSPRYKITEKSQAVAFWCDPISGHATLYWYRQILGQGPELLVQFQDESVVDDSQLPKDRFSAERLKGVDSTLKIQPAELGDSAMYLCASSTGGSYNEQFFGPGTRLTVL.

The chain carries TRBV7-3 and TRBJ2-5, with 8 positions matching TRBD2. This CDR3 comprises 14 residues. The germline V gene encodes CDR1 SGHTA and CDR2 FQGTGA. In DNA, the CDR3 is TGTTCCCGCCCCGCTGCGGGAGGCCGAGAGACCCAGTACTTC. It specifies CSRPAAGGRETQYF.

The chain carries TRBV29-1 and TRBJ2-5, with TRBD2 matching 8 bases. The CDR3 runs to 17 residues. J was trimmed by 1 base and V by 0 bases; bases with no gene match: 10. The V gene's germline CDR1 is SQVTM and CDR2 ANQGSEA. The CDR3 DNA reads TGCAGCGTTGAAGATGAAAGTAGGCTAGCGGGCCAAGAGACCCAGTACTTC. Residues: CSVEDESRLAGQETQYF.

This chain uses TRBV27 with TRBJ2-1; TRBD1 aligns across 8 bases. V lost 3 bases and J lost 5; bases outside the gene matches: 3. From germline, CDR1 is MNHEY and CDR2 SMNVEV (reference sequence). This CDR3 comprises 14 residues. The CDR3 loop reads CASSFTGGNNEQFF. The CDR3, as DNA: TGTGCCAGCAGTTTTACAGGGGGGAACAATGAGCAGTTCTTC.

The genes are TRBV11-1 and TRBJ2-7; TRBD2 matches at 8 bases. J gave up 6 bases and V 2 bases, and 12 bases lay outside the gene matches. CDR3 length equals 16 residues. CDR1 SGHAT and CDR2 FQDESV come from the germline V gene (reference sequence). For the CDR3, the DNA is TGTGCCAGCAGCTTATCCAGACTAGCGAGTGCCACCGAGCAGTACTTC. Encoded protein: CASSLSRLASATEQYF.

V is TRBV4-2 and J is TRBJ2-7; no firm D call. The V and J ends lost 5 bases and 4 bases respectively, with 24 bases between them. Germline V gene sequence: CDR1 LGHNA, CDR2 YNFKEQ. This CDR3 has 17 residues. The CDR3 loop reads CASSDMISGWSRYEQYF. The CDR3 region has the DNA TGTGCCAGCAGCGACATGATATCCGGGTGGAGTAGGTACGAGCAGTACTTC.

This clone was seen only a few times. This specimen includes other DNA sequences encoding the same CDR3. J is TRBJ2-6 and V is TRBV5-1; D is undetermined. V dropped 0 bases and J dropped 0 bases, with 7 bases sitting between them. CDR1 and CDR2 from the germline V gene are SGHRS and YFSETQ. The CDR3 sequence is 16 residues long. CDR3 nucleotides: TGCGCCAGCAGCTTGGTTCCGGACTCTGGGGCCAACGTCCTGACTTTC. Translated, it gives CASSLVPDSGANVLTF.

V usage is TRBV5-1 and J usage is TRBJ2-3, with D possibly TRBD1 on 6 matching bases. Germline assignment: CDR1 SGHRS and CDR2 YFSETQ. The V end lost 2 bases, the J end lost 4 bases, and 11 bases lay between the germline ends. This CDR3 is 14 amino acids long. The CDR3 region is CASSFLTGSDTQYF. CDR3 DNA sequence: TGCGCCAGCAGCTTCCTCACAGGGTCAGATACGCAGTATTTT.

This chain uses TRBV7-6 with TRBJ2-3, with unresolved D. Per the germline V gene, CDR1 is SGHVS and CDR2 is FNYEAQ. V dropped 0 bases and J dropped 0 bases, with 4 bases sitting between them. The CDR3 totals 14 residues. The CDR3 nucleotides are TGTGCCAGCAGCTTAGCGGGCAGCACAGATACGCAGTATTTT. It is translated as CASSLAGSTDTQYF.

The V and J genes are TRBV6-4 and TRBJ2-2; 8 positions agree with TRBD2. Germline V gene sequence: CDR1 MRHNA, CDR2 SNTAGT. V shed 0 bases, J shed 6 bases, and the junction held 6 bases outside the gene matches. CDR3 length: 16 residues. The CDR3 region is CASSDSTGRASGELFF. The CDR3 DNA reads as TGTGCCAGCAGTGACTCCACCGGGAGGGCCTCCGGGGAGCTGTTTTTT.

J is TRBJ1-2 and V is TRBV27; a weak D match, TRBD1 (5 bases). Trimming left V 2 bases short and J 8 bases short, with 18 bases between. Germline loops: CDR1 MNHEY, CDR2 SMNVEV (reference sequence). The CDR3 loop spans 15 amino acids. The CDR3 loop is CASSLGFGAPAGYTF. CDR3 DNA sequence: TGTGCCAGCAGTTTAGGTTTTGGGGCACCGGCCGGCTACACCTTC.

This clone appeared once. The J gene is TRBJ2-5, the V gene TRBV18; 7 positions match TRBD1. Per germline, CDR1 KGHSH and CDR2 LQKENI. The CDR3 loop spans 15 amino acids. The V and J ends lost 3 bases and 1 base, in that order; junction bases with no gene match: 5. In nucleotides, the CDR3 is TGTGCCAGCTCACCTACGACAGGGCTCCAAGAGACCCAGTACTTC. Its translation is CASSPTTGLQETQYF. Full variable domain (outside the CDR3, taken from reference TRBV18 and TRBJ2-5): NAGVMQNPRHLVRRRGQEARLRCSPMKGHSHVYWYRQLPEEGLKFMVYLQKENIIDESGMPKERFSAEFPKEGPSILRIQQVVRGDSAAYFCASSPTTGLQETQYFGPGTRLLVL.

The CDR3 region has the DNA TGTGCCAGCAGCTTTGATTCGGGGGCAAGAACCGGGGAGCTGTTTTTT. Amino acids: CASSFDSGARTGELFF. This rearrangement joins TRBV12-1 to TRBJ2-2. TRBV12-1 is noted as a pseudogene. The CDR3 totals 16 residues.

The CDR3 reads CASSPIYRVGSNQPQHF. The CDR3 DNA reads as TGTGCCAGCAGTCCAATTTACAGGGTTGGTAGCAATCAGCCCCAGCATTTT. The rearrangement joins TRBV27 to TRBJ1-5; perhaps TRBD1 as D (6 bases). The V end was cut by 5 bases, the J end by 0 bases, with 17 bases between. The CDR3 is made up of 17 amino acids. Germline lookup yields CDR1 MNHEY and CDR2 SMNVEV (reference sequence).

The rearrangement uses TRBV28 and TRBJ2-5, with a possible D match to TRBD2 (6 bases). There are 16 residues in the CDR3. V dropped 6 bases and J dropped 5 bases, with 22 bases sitting between them. From germline, CDR1 is MDHEN and CDR2 SYDVKM. The CDR3 DNA is TGTGCCAGCAGCTCCGCGGGACGGAGCGATAGGGAGACCCAGTACTTC. Protein sequence: CASSSAGRSDRETQYF. The whole variable domain, filled in from reference TRBV28 and TRBJ2-5, reads DVKVTQSSRYLVKRTGEKVFLECVQDMDHENMFWYRQDPGLGLRLIYFSYDVKMKEKGDIPEGYSVSREKKERFSLILESASTNQTSMYLCASSSAGRSDRETQYFGPGTRLLVL.

V gene TRBV10-2 combines with J gene TRBJ2-7, with TRBD2 identical over 12 bases. The CDR3 length is 19 residues. The V gene end was trimmed by 3 bases and the J gene end by 2 bases; junction bases not matched to a gene: 14. Germline V gene sequence: CDR1 WSHSY, CDR2 SAAADI. DNA for the CDR3: TGCGCCAGCAGTGACCCTAAACCAGGGACTAGCGGGCTCGCCTACGAGCAGTACTTC. Its translation: CASSDPKPGTSGLAYEQYF.

V usage is TRBV27 and J usage is TRBJ2-1, with TRBD2 matching 11 bases. CDR1 and CDR2 from the germline V gene are MNHEY and SMNVEV (reference sequence). Trimming removed 6 bases from V and 2 bases from J; junction bases left unmatched: 3. The CDR3 runs to 15 residues. CDR3 sequence (DNA): TGTGCCAGCAGCAAGACTAGCGGGACCTACAATGAGCAGTTCTTC. Its translation: CASSKTSGTYNEQFF.

The chain employs TRBV7-9 and TRBJ2-3; no definite D call. Trimming left V 5 bases short and J 0 bases short, with 9 bases between. CDR3 length: 14 residues. Germline V gene data show CDR1 as SEHNR and CDR2 as FQNEAQ (reference sequence). In DNA, the CDR3 is TGTGCCAGCAGCCGGGCCTCTAGCACAGATACGCAGTATTTT. Translated: CASSRASSTDTQYF.

V gene TRBV5-1 combines with J gene TRBJ2-1, with D possibly matching TRBD2 (5 bases). Germline-derived CDR1 and CDR2 are SGHRS and YFSETQ. The length of the CDR3 is 17 residues. Trimming cost V 2 bases and J 8 bases, with 23 bases left between them. The DNA of the CDR3 is TGCGCCAGCAGCTTAAAACCGGGGTTTCGCGAGGGAGATGAGCAGTTCTTC. Translated, it gives CASSLKPGFREGDEQFF.

This clone was seen a single time. This chain joins TRBV15 and TRBJ1-4, with 8 bases lining up with TRBD1. This CDR3 comprises 12 residues. Germline lookup yields CDR1 LNHNV and CDR2 YYDKDF (reference sequence). The junction had 7 bases not matched to a gene; V was cut back by 5 bases and J by 14 bases. CDR3 region: CATSGSTGVLFF. As DNA, the CDR3 is TGTGCCACCAGCGGTTCGACAGGGGTGCTGTTTTTT.

The chain combines TRBV7-3 with TRBJ2-7, with D perhaps matching TRBD1 (6 bases). CDR1 and CDR2 (germline): SGHTA, FQGTGA. The V gene lost 3 bases and the J gene lost 5 bases, with 11 bases spanning the gap. The CDR3 runs to 13 residues. The CDR3 DNA reads TGTGCCAGCAGCTTTACAGGGCTCCACGAGCAGTACTTC. It translates to CASSFTGLHEQYF.

The chain links TRBV25-1 to TRBJ1-1; D remains ambiguous. Germline V gene lookup returns CDR1 MGHDK and CDR2 SYGVNS. V was pared by 7 bases and J by 11 bases, with 17 bases between. This CDR3 is built from 12 residues. CDR3 bases: TGTGCCAGCACCCGAGGAGCTGGTGACGCTTTCTTT. Residues: CASTRGAGDAFF.